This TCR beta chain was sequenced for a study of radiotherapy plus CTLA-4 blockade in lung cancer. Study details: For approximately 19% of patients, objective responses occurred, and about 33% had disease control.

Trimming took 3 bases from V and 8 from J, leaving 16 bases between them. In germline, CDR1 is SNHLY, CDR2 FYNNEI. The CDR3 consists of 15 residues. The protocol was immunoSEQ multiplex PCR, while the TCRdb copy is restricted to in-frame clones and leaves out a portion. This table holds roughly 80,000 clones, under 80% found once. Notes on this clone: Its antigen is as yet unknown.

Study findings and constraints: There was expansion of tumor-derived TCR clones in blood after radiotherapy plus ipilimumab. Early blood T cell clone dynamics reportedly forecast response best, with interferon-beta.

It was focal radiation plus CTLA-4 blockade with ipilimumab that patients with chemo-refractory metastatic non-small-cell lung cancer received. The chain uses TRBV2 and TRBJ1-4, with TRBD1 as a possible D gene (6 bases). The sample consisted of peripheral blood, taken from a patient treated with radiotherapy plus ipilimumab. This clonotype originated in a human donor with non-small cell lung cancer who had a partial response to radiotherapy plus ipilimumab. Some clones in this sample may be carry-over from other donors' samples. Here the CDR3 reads CASSENQGLGEKLFF. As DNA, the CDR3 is TGTGCCAGCAGTGAGAACCAGGGGCTCGGGGAAAAACTGTTTTTT.